The 17 T cell receptor beta chains in this list originate from one sample, sequenced in a study of control samples from healthy donors and cancer patients. TCRdb's table, derived via immunoSEQ multiplex PCR, lists solely in-frame clones and lacks some. The sample has tens of thousands of clones; around 94% are singletons. Sample: blood. The receptor source for this set is a woman between 18 and 29 years old in good health.

The V and J genes are TRBV6-6 and TRBJ2-7; D perhaps matches TRBD1 (6 bases). This CDR3 is 14 amino acids long. The V gene's germline CDR1 is MNHNY and CDR2 SVGAGI (reference sequence). Trimming stripped 6 bases from V and 4 bases from J, with 16 bases between. CDR3 DNA: TGTGCCAGCAGACTATCAGGGGAATGGTACGAGCAGTACTTC. This sequence encodes CASRLSGEWYEQYF.

The chain has TRBV9 and TRBJ1-4, with D possibly being TRBD1 (5 bases). This CDR3 contains 15 residues. V gave up 0 bases and J gave up 8 bases, with 14 bases separating them. CDR1 is SGDLS, CDR2 YYNGEE, per germline. CDR3 bases: TGTGCCAGCAGCGTAGCGGCAGGGAAGGGCGAAAAACTGTTTTTT. It yields the protein CASSVAAGKGEKLFF. Full variable domain (missing parts from reference TRBV9 and TRBJ1-4): DSGVTQTPKHLITATGQRVTLRCSPRSGDLSVYWYQQSLDQGLQFLIQYYNGEERAKGNILERFSAQQFPDLHSELNLSSLELGDSALYFCASSVAAGKGEKLFFGSGTQLSVL.

J is TRBJ2-1 and V is TRBV5-1; D might be TRBD2 (6 bases). Germline lookup yields CDR1 SGHRS and CDR2 YFSETQ. V was clipped by 4 bases and J by 5 bases, with 16 bases between them. The CDR3 sequence is 15 residues long. The CDR3 region has the DNA TGCGCCAGCAGCCTGACCTTAGCGGCCAACAATGAGCAGTTCTTC. As protein: CASSLTLAANNEQFF.

The rearrangement joins TRBV7-2 to TRBJ1-1; D remains ambiguous. This CDR3 contains 15 residues. V was cut by 3 bases and J by 1 base, with 12 bases left in between. CDR1 SGHTA and CDR2 FQGNSA come from the germline V gene. The CDR3 is CASSFLRGANTEAFF. For the CDR3, the DNA is TGTGCCAGCAGCTTTTTGCGGGGTGCGAACACTGAAGCTTTCTTT.

This chain uses TRBV5-5 with TRBJ2-1, with D hard to call. The CDR3 has 12 amino acids. Germline V gene lookup returns CDR1 SGHKS and CDR2 YYEKEE (reference sequence). The V gene lost 2 bases and the J gene lost 9 bases, with 9 bases spanning the gap. The CDR3 is CASSFRWGEQFF. CDR3 DNA sequence: TGTGCCAGCAGCTTTCGTTGGGGTGAGCAGTTCTTC. Filled out from reference TRBV5-5 and TRBJ2-1, the complete variable domain reads DAGVTQSPTHLIKTRGQQVTLRCSPISGHKSVSWYQQVLGQGPQFIFQYYEKEERGRGNFPDRFSARQFPNYSSELNVNALLLGDSALYLCASSFRWGEQFFGPGTRLTVL.

The rearrangement uses TRBV7-6 and TRBJ2-7, with 12 bases aligning to TRBD2. The CDR3 totals 18 residues. V lost 5 bases to trimming and J lost 6 bases; unmatched junction nucleotides: 17. The V gene's germline CDR1 is SGHVS and CDR2 FNYEAQ. CDR3 sequence: CASSHLRGGLAGSAEQYF. CDR3 sequence (DNA): TGTGCCAGCAGCCACCTGCGGGGAGGACTAGCGGGGTCGGCCGAGCAGTACTTC.

This chain connects TRBV7-7 to TRBJ2-7; 13 nucleotides line up with TRBD2. Germline assignment: CDR1 SSHAT and CDR2 FNYEAQ (reference sequence). The CDR3 runs to 18 residues. J lost 0 bases, V lost 1 base, and 6 bases had no gene match. The CDR3 coding sequence is TGTGCCAGCAGCTTAGTTGGACTAGCGGGAGCCAACTCCTACGAGCAGTACTTC. Translated: CASSLVGLAGANSYEQYF.

The genes are TRBV5-1 and TRBJ2-2, with 8 nucleotides matching TRBD1. The CDR3 covers 15 residues. Unmatched junction bases numbered 5, after V lost 0 bases and J lost 7 bases. Germline CDR1 SGHRS, CDR2 YFSETQ. The CDR3 region is CASSLAGGALGELFF. The CDR3 DNA reads as TGCGCCAGCAGCTTGGCAGGGGGCGCTCTCGGGGAGCTGTTTTTT.

The V gene is TRBV9, the J gene TRBJ1-3; tentatively, D is TRBD1 (6 bases). The CDR3 spans 14 residues. The V gene's germline CDR1 is SGDLS and CDR2 YYNGEE. The V end lost 4 bases, the J end lost 7 bases, and 15 bases lay between the germline ends. Written as DNA, the CDR3 is TGTGCCAGCAGCCCCAACGGGGGCTGGAACACCATATATTTT. It encodes CASSPNGGWNTIYF.

The chain combines TRBV11-2 with TRBJ2-7, with 11 nucleotides matching TRBD2. This CDR3 comprises 16 residues. V gave up 1 base and J gave up 4 bases; unmatched junction bases: 6. Germline-derived CDR1 and CDR2 are SGHAT and FQNNGV. The CDR3: CASSLVLAGDGYEQYF. In DNA form, the CDR3 reads TGTGCCAGCAGCTTAGTACTAGCGGGAGACGGGTACGAGCAGTACTTC. The full variable domain, in which reference TRBV11-2 and TRBJ2-7 provide the parts outside the CDR3, is EAGVAQSPRYKIIEKRQSVAFWCNPISGHATLYWYQQILGQGPKLLIQFQNNGVVDDSQLPKDRFSAERLKGVDSTLKIQPAKLEDSAVYLCASSLVLAGDGYEQYFGPGTRLTVT.

This clone came up once. The gene calls are TRBV9 and TRBJ2-5; 8 bases map to TRBD1. The germline gives CDR1 SGDLS, CDR2 YYNGEE. V gave up 3 bases and J gave up 9 bases; unmatched junction bases: 13. This CDR3 has 15 amino acids. CDR3 protein: CASSEMAGTGMSQYF. The CDR3 DNA sequence: TGTGCCAGCAGCGAGATGGCCGGGACAGGTATGTCCCAGTACTTC.

The chain employs TRBV27 and TRBJ1-2; D may be TRBD1 (5 bases). This CDR3 is 13 amino acids long. Trimming removed 6 bases from V and 6 bases from J, with 14 bases in between. Germline values: CDR1 MNHEY, CDR2 SMNVEV (reference sequence). The CDR3 loop is CASRQEGWHGYTF. CDR3 bases: TGTGCCAGCAGACAGGAAGGGTGGCATGGCTACACCTTC.

The chain employs TRBV7-2 and TRBJ2-1, with 8 bases identical to TRBD2. The CDR3 is 15 residues long. The V and J ends lost 4 bases and 2 bases, in that order; junction bases with no gene match: 4. The germline V gene encodes CDR1 SGHTA and CDR2 FQGNSA. CDR3 nucleotides: TGTGCCAGCAGCTACCGTAGCGGGGCCTACAATGAGCAGTTCTTC. Its protein is CASSYRSGAYNEQFF. Complete variable domain (other parts from reference TRBV7-2 and TRBJ2-1): GAGVSQSPSNKVTEKGKDVELRCDPISGHTALYWYRQSLGQGLEFLIYFQGNSAPDKSGLPSDRFSAERTGGSVSTLTIQRTQQEDSAVYLCASSYRSGAYNEQFFGPGTRLTVL.

The gene calls are TRBV14 and TRBJ2-7; 7 nucleotides agree with TRBD1. CDR1 SGHDN and CDR2 FVKESK come from the germline V gene. J gave up 4 bases and V 0 bases, and 12 bases lay outside the gene matches. The CDR3 sequence is 17 residues long. Here the CDR3 DNA reads TGTGCCAGCAGCCAAGATTATGATTGGACAGGCCCATACGAGCAGTACTTC. This sequence encodes CASSQDYDWTGPYEQYF.

This rearrangement joins TRBV10-3 to TRBJ2-1, with 7 bases identical to TRBD2. CDR3 length equals 16 residues. Germline-derived CDR1 and CDR2 are ENHRY and SYGVKD. The trim removed 0 bases at V and 8 bases at J, leaving 10 bases unmatched. Here the CDR3 reads CAISESNAGAIYEQFF. The DNA of the CDR3 is TGTGCCATCAGTGAGTCGAATGCGGGAGCTATCTATGAGCAGTTCTTC.

V and J are TRBV27 and TRBJ1-3, with D hard to call. CDR3 length: 14 residues. Trimming shortened V by 5 bases and J by 3 bases, and 11 bases separated the two germline ends. Per germline, CDR1 MNHEY and CDR2 SMNVEV (reference sequence). This CDR3 is CASSPFPVGNTIYF. The CDR3 DNA follows: TGTGCCAGCAGTCCCTTCCCGGTTGGAAACACCATATATTTT.

V gene TRBV19 combines with J gene TRBJ2-7; D is uncertain. V lost 4 bases and J 2 bases, leaving 9 bases between the germline ends. CDR3 size: 13 residues. The germline gives CDR1 LNHDA, CDR2 SQIVND (reference sequence). The CDR3 reads CASSTGPAYEQYF. The CDR3 DNA reads as TGTGCCAGTAGTACCGGACCTGCCTACGAGCAGTACTTC.